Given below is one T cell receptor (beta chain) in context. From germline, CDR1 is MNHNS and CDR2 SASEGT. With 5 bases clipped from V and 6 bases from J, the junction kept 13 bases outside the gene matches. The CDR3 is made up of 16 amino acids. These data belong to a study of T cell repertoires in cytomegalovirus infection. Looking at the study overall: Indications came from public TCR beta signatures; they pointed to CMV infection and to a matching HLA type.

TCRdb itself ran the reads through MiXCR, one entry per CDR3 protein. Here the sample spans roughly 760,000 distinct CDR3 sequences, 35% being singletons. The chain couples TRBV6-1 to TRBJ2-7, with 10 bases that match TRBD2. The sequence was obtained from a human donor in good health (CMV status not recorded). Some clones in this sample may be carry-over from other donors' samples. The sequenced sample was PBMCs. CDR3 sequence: CASSYTNMGTSAEQYF. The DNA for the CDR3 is TGTGCCAGCAGTTACACCAACATGGGGACTAGCGCCGAGCAGTACTTC.